The clone carrying this T cell receptor beta chain was seen only a few times. Together with a sample-barcoded 5' primer, a J-beta primer mix was included in a second PCR lasting roughly 6 to 12 cycles. The study obtained at least 2.5 million CDR3-containing paired-end reads from every sample. TCRdb re-analysed the 5' RACE reads in MiXCR, keeping a single row per CDR3 protein. The table shows hundreds of thousands of distinct CDR3 sequences, with under 25% occurring only once. This CDR3 is built from 15 residues. With 5 bases removed from V and 0 bases from J, the gap between germline ends came to 12 bases. The V gene's germline CDR1 is SGHTA and CDR2 FQGNSA. Each donor gave 9.5 to 10 milliliters of peripheral blood. At least 6 micrograms of total RNA were extracted per sample. This entry comes from a study of blood T cells in healthy people across ages.

This receptor was obtained from a man between 65 and 85 years old in good health. The rearrangement links TRBV7-2 to TRBJ2-3; D is perhaps TRBD2 (6 bases). The sequenced sample consisted of blood. The CDR3 reads CASSVSSVSTDTQYF. CDR3 sequence (DNA): TGTGCCAGCAGCGTGTCTAGCGTTAGCACAGATACGCAGTATTTT.